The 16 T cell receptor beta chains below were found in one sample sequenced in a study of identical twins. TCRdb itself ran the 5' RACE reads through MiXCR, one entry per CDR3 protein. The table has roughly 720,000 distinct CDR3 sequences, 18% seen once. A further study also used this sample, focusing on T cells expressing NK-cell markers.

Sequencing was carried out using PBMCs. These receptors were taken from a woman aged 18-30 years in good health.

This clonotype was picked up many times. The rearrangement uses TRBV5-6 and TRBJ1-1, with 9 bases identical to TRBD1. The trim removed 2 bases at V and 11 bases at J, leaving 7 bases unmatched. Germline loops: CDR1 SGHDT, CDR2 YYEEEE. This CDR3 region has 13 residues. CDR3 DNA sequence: TGTGCCAGCAGCTTAAGGACAGGGGAGTTGGCTTTCTTT. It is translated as CASSLRTGELAFF.

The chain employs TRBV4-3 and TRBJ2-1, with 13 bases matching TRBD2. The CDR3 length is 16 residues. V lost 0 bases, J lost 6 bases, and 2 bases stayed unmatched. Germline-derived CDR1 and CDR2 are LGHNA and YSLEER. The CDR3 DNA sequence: TGCGCCAGCAGCCAAGATTGGACTAGCGGGAGCAATGAGCAGTTCTTC. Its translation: CASSQDWTSGSNEQFF.

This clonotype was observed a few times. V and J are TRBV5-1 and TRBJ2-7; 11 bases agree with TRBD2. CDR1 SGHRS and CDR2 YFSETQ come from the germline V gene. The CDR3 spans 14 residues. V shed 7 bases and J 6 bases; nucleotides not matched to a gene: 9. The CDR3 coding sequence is TGCGCCAGCGGGACCTCTAGCGGGAGGTTCGAGCAGTACTTC. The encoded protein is CASGTSSGRFEQYF. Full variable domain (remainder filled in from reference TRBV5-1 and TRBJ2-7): KAGVTQTPRYLIKTRGQQVTLSCSPISGHRSVSWYQQTPGQGLQFLFEYFSETQRNKGNFPGRFSGRQFSNSRSEMNVSTLELGDSALYLCASGTSSGRFEQYFGPGTRLTVT.

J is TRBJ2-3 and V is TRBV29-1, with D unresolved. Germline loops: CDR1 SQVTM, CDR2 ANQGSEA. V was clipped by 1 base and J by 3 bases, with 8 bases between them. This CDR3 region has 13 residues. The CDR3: CSVEGRLTDTQYF. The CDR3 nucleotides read TGCAGCGTTGAAGGCCGCCTTACAGATACGCAGTATTTT.

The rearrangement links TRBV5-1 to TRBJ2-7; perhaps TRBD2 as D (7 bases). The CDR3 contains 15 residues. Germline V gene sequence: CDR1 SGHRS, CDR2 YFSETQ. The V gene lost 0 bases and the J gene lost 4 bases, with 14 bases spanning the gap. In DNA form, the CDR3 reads TGCGCCAGCAGCTTGGGAACAGGGACTACGTACGAGCAGTACTTC. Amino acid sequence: CASSLGTGTTYEQYF.

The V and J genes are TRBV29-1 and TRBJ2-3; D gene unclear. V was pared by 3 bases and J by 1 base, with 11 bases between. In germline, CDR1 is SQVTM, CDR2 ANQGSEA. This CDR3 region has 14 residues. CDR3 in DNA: TGCAGCGTTGACAAGGGCGACGGCACAGATACGCAGTATTTT. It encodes CSVDKGDGTDTQYF.

CDR3 coding DNA: TGTGCCAGCAGTCAATGGGGACGCATGAACACTGAAGCTTTCTTT. This translates into CASSQWGRMNTEAFF. The J gene is TRBJ1-1, the V gene TRBV12-3 or TRBV12-4; tentative D call: TRBD1 (5 bases). V lost 5 bases, J lost 0 bases, and 13 bases lay in between. CDR3 size: 15 residues.

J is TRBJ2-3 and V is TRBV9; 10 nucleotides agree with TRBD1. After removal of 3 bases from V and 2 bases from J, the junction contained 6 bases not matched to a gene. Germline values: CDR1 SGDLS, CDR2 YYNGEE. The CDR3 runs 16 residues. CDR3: CASSARQGANTDTQYF. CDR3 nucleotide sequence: TGTGCCAGCAGCGCGCGACAGGGGGCTAACACAGATACGCAGTATTTT.

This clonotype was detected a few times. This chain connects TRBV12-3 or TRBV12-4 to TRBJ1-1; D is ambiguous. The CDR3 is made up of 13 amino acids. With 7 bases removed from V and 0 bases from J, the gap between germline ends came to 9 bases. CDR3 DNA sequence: TGTGCCAGCACTTTGAGGGTGAACACTGAAGCTTTCTTT. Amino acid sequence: CASTLRVNTEAFF.

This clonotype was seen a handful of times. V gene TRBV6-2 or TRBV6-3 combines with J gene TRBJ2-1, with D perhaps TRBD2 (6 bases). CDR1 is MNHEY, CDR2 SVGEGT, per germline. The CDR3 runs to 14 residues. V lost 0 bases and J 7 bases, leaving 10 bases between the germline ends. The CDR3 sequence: CASSYSGGTNEQFF. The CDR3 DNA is TGTGCCAGCAGTTACTCCGGCGGGACGAATGAGCAGTTCTTC.

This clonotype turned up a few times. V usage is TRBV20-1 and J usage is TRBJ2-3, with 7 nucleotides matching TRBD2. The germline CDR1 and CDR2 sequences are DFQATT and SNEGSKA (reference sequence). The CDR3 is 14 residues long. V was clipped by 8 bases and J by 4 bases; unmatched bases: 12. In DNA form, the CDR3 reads TGCAGTCCTGCTAGGCGGGAGTATCCAGATACGCAGTATTTT. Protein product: CSPARREYPDTQYF.

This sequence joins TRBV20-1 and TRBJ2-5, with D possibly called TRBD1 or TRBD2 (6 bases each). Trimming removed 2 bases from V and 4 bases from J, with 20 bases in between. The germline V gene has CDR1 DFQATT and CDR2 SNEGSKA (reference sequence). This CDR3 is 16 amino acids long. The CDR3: CSARKGGRSFPETQYF. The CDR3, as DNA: TGCAGTGCTAGAAAAGGGGGGAGATCGTTCCCAGAGACCCAGTACTTC.

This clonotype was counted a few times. CDR3: CASIRGSGELFF. In nucleotides, the CDR3 is TGTGCCAGCATCCGGGGGAGCGGGGAGCTGTTTTTT. The chain is built from TRBV6-1 and TRBJ2-2; D perhaps matches TRBD2 (6 bases). The V end lost 7 bases, the J end lost 7 bases, and 10 bases lay between the germline ends. CDR3 length equals 12 residues. From germline, CDR1 is MNHNS and CDR2 SASEGT.

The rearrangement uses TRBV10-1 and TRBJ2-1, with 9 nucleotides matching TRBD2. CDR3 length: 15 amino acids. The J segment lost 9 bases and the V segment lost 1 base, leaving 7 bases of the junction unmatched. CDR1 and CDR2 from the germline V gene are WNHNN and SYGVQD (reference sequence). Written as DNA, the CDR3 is TGCGCCAGCAGTGAGTTGCGGGGGGGCCGAGGTGAGCAGTTCTTC. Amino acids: CASSELRGGRGEQFF.

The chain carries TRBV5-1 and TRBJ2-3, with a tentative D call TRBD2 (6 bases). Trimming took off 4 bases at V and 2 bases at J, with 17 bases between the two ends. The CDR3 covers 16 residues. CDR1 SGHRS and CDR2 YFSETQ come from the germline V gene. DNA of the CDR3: TGCGCCAGCAGCACAAACCGGGACTTACCCACAGATACGCAGTATTTT. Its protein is CASSTNRDLPTDTQYF.

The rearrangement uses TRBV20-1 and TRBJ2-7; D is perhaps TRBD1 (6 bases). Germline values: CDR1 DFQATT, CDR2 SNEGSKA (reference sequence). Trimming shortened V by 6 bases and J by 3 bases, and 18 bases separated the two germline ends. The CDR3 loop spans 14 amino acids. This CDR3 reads CSAAGPSDSYEQYF. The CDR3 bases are TGCAGTGCCGCCGGGCCATCGGACAGCTACGAGCAGTACTTC.